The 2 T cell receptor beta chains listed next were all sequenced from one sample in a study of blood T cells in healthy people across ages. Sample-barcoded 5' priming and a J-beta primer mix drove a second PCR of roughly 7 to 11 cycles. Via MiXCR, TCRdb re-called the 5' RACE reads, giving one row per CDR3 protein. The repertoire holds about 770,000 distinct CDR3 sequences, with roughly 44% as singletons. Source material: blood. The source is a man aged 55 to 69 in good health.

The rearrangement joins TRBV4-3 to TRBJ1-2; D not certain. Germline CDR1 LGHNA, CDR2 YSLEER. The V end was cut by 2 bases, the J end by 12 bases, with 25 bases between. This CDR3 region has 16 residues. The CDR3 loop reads CASSQSWREGHYDNTF. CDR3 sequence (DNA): TGCGCCAGCAGCCAAAGTTGGAGGGAAGGGCACTATGACAACACCTTC.

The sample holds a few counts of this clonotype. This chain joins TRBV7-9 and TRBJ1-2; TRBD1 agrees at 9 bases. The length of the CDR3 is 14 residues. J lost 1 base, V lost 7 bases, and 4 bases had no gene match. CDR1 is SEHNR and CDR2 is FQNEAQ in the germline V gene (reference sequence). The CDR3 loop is CASNDRGNNYGYTF. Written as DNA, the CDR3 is TGTGCCAGCAACGACAGGGGGAATAACTATGGCTACACCTTC.